This is a list of T cell receptor beta chains from one sample in a study of PD-L1 blockade in urothelial cancer. Here immunoSEQ multiplex PCR was the method, and the copy in TCRdb shows in-frame clones only, minus some. The table lists 60,000 to 85,000 clones, roughly 90% of them singletons. The input for sequencing was PBMCs, taken around atezolizumab (anti-PD-L1) treatment. The receptors here all came from an older woman with urothelial cancer. Each CDR3 is given without its conserved first and last residue. Rows give clone size only sometimes, using once, few, many, or a class for an expanded clone.

v_call clone_size cdr3_aa
TRBV15 NA ATSRDYWGREQF
TRBV18 NA ASSPAALGASGTGELF
TRBV5-1 NA ASSSLPGGVGTDTQY
TRBV6-5 once ASGRTRGYNEQF
TRBV2 NA ASRASEDYGYT
TRBV11-2 NA ASSLRQGIEQY
TRBV6-5 NA ASSRDSTYEQY
TRBV4-3 NA ASSQDRLADTDTQY
TRBV4-2 NA ASSQEVAGGGSYNEQF
TRBV30 NA AWSVGGSQNEKLF
TRBV18 NA ASSPIPGTGSYEQY
TRBV13 NA ASSPSETEVYEQY
TRBV5-6 NA ASSLVGRGGTEAF
TRBV5-1 few ASSYTDRGTGELF
TRBV5-1 NA ASKTGDTTNEKLF
TRBV28 NA ASSFQGRLGQPQH
TRBV6-1 once ASRVASTDTQY
TRBV6-1 NA ASKFRNDQPQH
TRBV2 NA ASSLETGFNEKLF
TRBV6-1 NA ASSETGSGVWQPQH
TRBV11-2 NA ASSFNQETQY
TRBV6-6 NA ASSPRDRNSPLH
TRBV28 NA ASSFSGLWSNEKLF
TRBV15 NA ATSRDETEAF
TRBV25-1 NA ASSEHRGRRGNSPLH
TRBV18 NA ASSLLFTSGKPEETQY
TRBV10-1 NA ASSATGAGAYEQY
TRBV7-3 NA ASSLSSGRGYEQF
TRBV4-3 once ASSQVFAGLIGNTIY
TRBV30 NA AWSVGAGLIGTDTQY
TRBV15 NA ATSRDWGLAGWYEQY
TRBV6-1 once ASSDTLAGGPWEQF
TRBV5-5 once ASSSRDPTQRGYT
TRBV5-4 NA ASSFDLAGYEQY
TRBV6-6 NA ASSGHYEQY
TRBV30 NA AWSRRGQGINEQF
TRBV5-6 once ASSLPWAPGASYEQY
TRBV6-1 once ASSERWGVLSTDTQY
TRBV9 NA ASSARLAGELF
TRBV7-8 NA ASVPGESGYEQY
TRBV5-1 NA ASSPGLSSGDEQY
TRBV19 NA ASSIQARHNEQF
TRBV5-6 NA ASSFNRGSSYNEQF
TRBV5-1 NA ASSVDFKKSYEQY
TRBV10-1 once ASSKDRGYYNEQF
TRBV5-1 NA ASSFSTGGTNYGYT
TRBV6-1 few ASSEGYRGYTEAF
TRBV9 NA ASSPGTGVANEKLF
TRBV15 NA ATSGPGGTYNEQF
TRBV25-1 NA ASMDRGLTEAF
TRBV5-1 NA ASSLGWGDTDTQY
TRBV30 NA AWRTTDNSPLH
TRBV7-2 NA ASSLASRTSGAYEQY
TRBV2 once ASSVGGRGLYSNQPQH